A selection of T cell receptor beta chains follows, all from one sample in a study of blood T cell repertoires in COVID-19. Generated by immunoSEQ multiplex PCR, the TCRdb table keeps only in-frame clones and is missing some. The top ten hold about 7% of the sample, which has hundreds of thousands of clones, about 88% seen once. Source material: peripheral blood. The receptors derive from a woman aged 70 to 79 with COVID-19, enrolled during active disease. Each CDR3 is given with its conserved first and last residue. The D gene is left open where the match is weak. Rows may omit the clone size; those that give it use once, few, many or a size class.

TRBV24-1	NA	TRBJ2-5	TRBD1	CATSDSSGQGAQETQYF	TGTGCCACCAGTGACTCCTCCGGACAGGGGGCCCAAGAGACCCAGTACTTC
TRBV10-3	NA	TRBJ2-5	TRBD2	CAISESPGGVGSPQYF	TGTGCCATCAGTGAGTCTCCGGGGGGGGTCGGTTCGCCCCAGTACTTC
TRBV7-9	NA	TRBJ1-1	NA	CASSLANRVRNTEAFF	TGTGCCAGCAGCTTAGCGAACAGGGTGAGAAACACTGAAGCTTTCTTT
TRBV5-1	NA	TRBJ1-1	TRBD1	CASSSQGVTTEAFF	TGCGCCAGCAGCAGTCAGGGGGTGACCACTGAAGCTTTCTTT
TRBV18	NA	TRBJ2-3	TRBD2	CASSPRAGGPAGTDTQYF	TGTGCCAGCTCACCACGGGCGGGGGGGCCCGCCGGCACAGATACGCAGTATTTT
TRBV5-1	NA	TRBJ2-7	NA	CASSFTRGGLYEQYF	TGCGCCAGCAGCTTTACTCGAGGAGGTCTATACGAGCAGTACTTC
TRBV19	once	TRBJ1-2	NA	CASTPRGQLYGYTF	TGTGCCAGTACCCCCCGAGGGCAGCTTTATGGCTACACCTTC
TRBV6-1	NA	TRBJ2-3	NA	CASSEAGGYSTDTQYF	TGTGCCAGCAGTGAAGCAGGGGGTTACAGCACAGATACGCAGTATTTT
TRBV21-1	NA	TRBJ1-1	NA	CASSKGQGRGTEAFF	TGTGCCAGCAGCAAAGGACAGGGAAGGGGCACTGAAGCTTTCTTT
TRBV10-3	NA	TRBJ2-5	NA	CAISEMTTETQYF	TGTGCCATCAGTGAGATGACTACCGAGACCCAGTACTTC
TRBV7-9	once	TRBJ2-5	NA	CASSFSDKETQYF	TGTGCCAGCAGCTTCTCAGATAAAGAGACCCAGTACTTC
TRBV5-1	once	TRBJ2-2	NA	CASSSQGPIYLNTGELFF	TGCGCCAGCAGCTCCCAGGGGCCGATTTATCTGAACACCGGGGAGCTGTTTTTT
TRBV5-1	NA	TRBJ1-1	TRBD1	CASSPQGNAEAFF	TGCGCCAGCAGCCCACAGGGGAACGCTGAAGCTTTCTTT
TRBV7-9	NA	TRBJ1-6	TRBD1	CASSTSPGQNNSPLHF	TGTGCCAGCAGTACTTCCCCGGGACAGAATAATTCACCCCTCCACTTT
TRBV4-1	few	TRBJ2-5	NA	CASSRGGKETQYF	TGCGCCAGCAGCCGCGGCGGAAAAGAGACCCAGTACTTC
TRBV6-5	NA	TRBJ1-1	NA	CASMGGGGTEAFF	TGTGCCAGCATGGGGGGGGGTGGCACTGAAGCTTTCTTT
TRBV28	NA	TRBJ1-2	NA	CASSLLQGGYGYTF	TGTGCCAGCAGTTTATTACAGGGAGGGTATGGCTACACCTTC
TRBV5-1	NA	TRBJ2-7	NA	CASSFEMPYEQYF	TGCGCCAGCAGCTTCGAGATGCCCTACGAGCAGTACTTC
TRBV28	NA	TRBJ2-7	TRBD1	CASSLGQGYEQYF	TGTGCCAGCAGTTTGGGACAGGGCTACGAGCAGTACTTC
TRBV5-8	NA	TRBJ2-7	NA	CASSRGQGGEQYF	TGTGCCAGCAGCCGGGGGCAGGGAGGGGAGCAGTACTTC
TRBV6-6	NA	TRBJ1-2	NA	CASSRTANNYGYTF	TGTGCCAGCAGTCGGACAGCAAATAACTATGGCTACACCTTC
TRBV6-6	NA	TRBJ2-3	TRBD2	CASSQGRTSGDTDTQYF	TGTGCCAGCAGTCAGGGGCGGACTAGCGGGGACACAGATACGCAGTATTTT
TRBV6-2/TRBV6-3	once	TRBJ1-1	TRBD1	CASSSTTGKGTEAFF	TGTGCCAGCAGTTCCACGACAGGGAAGGGCACTGAAGCTTTCTTT
TRBV18	NA	TRBJ1-1	NA	CASSPLDGTGTEAFF	TGTGCCAGCTCACCACTGGATGGTACGGGGACTGAAGCTTTCTTT
TRBV6-5	NA	TRBJ1-2	NA	CASSHGTGGYTF	TGTGCCAGCAGTCACGGAACGGGTGGCTACACCTTC
TRBV5-1	NA	TRBJ1-3	NA	CASSLGDPGNTIYF	TGCGCCAGCAGCCTAGGAGATCCTGGAAACACCATATATTTT
TRBV7-2	NA	TRBJ1-3	NA	CASSLVLGLGNTIYF	TGTGCCAGCAGCTTAGTCTTGGGGCTGGGAAACACCATATATTTT
TRBV5-5	once	TRBJ1-5	NA	CASSLYQGEGNQPQHF	TGTGCCAGCAGCTTGTATCAGGGTGAAGGGAATCAGCCCCAGCATTTT